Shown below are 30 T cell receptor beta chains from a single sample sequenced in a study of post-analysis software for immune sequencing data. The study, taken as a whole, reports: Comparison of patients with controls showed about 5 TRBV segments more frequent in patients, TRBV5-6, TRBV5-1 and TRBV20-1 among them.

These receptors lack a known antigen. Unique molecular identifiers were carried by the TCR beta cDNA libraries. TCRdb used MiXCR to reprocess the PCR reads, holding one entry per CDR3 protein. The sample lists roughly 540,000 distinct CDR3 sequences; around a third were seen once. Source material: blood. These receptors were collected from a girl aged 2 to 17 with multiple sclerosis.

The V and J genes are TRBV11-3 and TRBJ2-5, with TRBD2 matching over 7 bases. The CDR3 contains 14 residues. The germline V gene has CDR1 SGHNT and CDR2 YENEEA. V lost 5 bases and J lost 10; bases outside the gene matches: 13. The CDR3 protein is CASSIWTGGKDQYF. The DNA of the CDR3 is TGTGCCAGCAGCATCTGGACGGGGGGTAAGGACCAGTACTTC. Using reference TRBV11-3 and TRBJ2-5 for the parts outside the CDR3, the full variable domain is EAGVVQSPRYKIIEKKQPVAFWCNPISGHNTLYWYLQNLGQGPELLIRYENEEAVDDSQLPKDRFSAERLKGVDSTLKIQPAELGDSAVYLCASSIWTGGKDQYFGPGTRLLVL.

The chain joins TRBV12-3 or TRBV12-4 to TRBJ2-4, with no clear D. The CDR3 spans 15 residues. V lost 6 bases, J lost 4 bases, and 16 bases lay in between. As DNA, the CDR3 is TGTGCCAGCAGCTGGCCTACCGACCCTAAAAACATTCAGTACTTC. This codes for CASSWPTDPKNIQYF.

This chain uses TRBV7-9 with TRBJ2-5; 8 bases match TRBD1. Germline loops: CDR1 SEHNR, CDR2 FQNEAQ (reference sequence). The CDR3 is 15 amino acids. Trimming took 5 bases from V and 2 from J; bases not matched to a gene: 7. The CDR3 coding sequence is TGTGCCAGCAGCCGGGTCAGGGGGCAACAAGAGACCCAGTACTTC. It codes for CASSRVRGQQETQYF.

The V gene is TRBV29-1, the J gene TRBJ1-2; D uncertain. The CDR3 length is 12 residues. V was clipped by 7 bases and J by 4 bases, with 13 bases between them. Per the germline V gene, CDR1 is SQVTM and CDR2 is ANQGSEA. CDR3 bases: TGCAGCGATCGGACCGCCGGCTATGGCTACACCTTC. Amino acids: CSDRTAGYGYTF.

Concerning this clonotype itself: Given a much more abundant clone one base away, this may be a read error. In DNA form, the CDR3 reads TGTGCCAGCAGCGACGTAGCCAAAAACATTCAGTACTTC. This translates into CASSDVAKNIQYF. The genes are TRBV12-3 or TRBV12-4 and TRBJ2-4; no clear D. The CDR3 covers 13 residues. Trimming shortened V by 6 bases and J by 0 bases, and 6 bases separated the two germline ends.

CDR3: CASSSHDSISQYF. The CDR3, as DNA: TGTGCCAGCAGCTCGCACGACTCCATTTCTCAGTATTTT. The chain uses TRBV13 and TRBJ2-3; D unclear. Germline V gives CDR1 PRHDT, CDR2 FYEKMQ (reference sequence). Trimming left V 4 bases short and J 12 bases short, with 17 bases between. The CDR3 covers 13 residues.

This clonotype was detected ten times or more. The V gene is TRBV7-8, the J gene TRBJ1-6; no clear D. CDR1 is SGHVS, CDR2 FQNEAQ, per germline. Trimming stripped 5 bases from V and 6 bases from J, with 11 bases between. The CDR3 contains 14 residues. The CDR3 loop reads CASSLLGSNSPLHF. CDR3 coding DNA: TGTGCCAGCAGCCTTCTCGGGAGTAATTCACCCCTCCACTTT.

The CDR3 nucleotides are TGTGCCAGCAGTGAATTCGGGACAGGCCTTGGCAACAATGAGCAGTTCTTC. Translating gives CASSEFGTGLGNNEQFF. The chain couples TRBV25-1 to TRBJ2-1, with 8 nucleotides matching TRBD1. Germline CDR1 and CDR2: MGHDK and SYGVNS. There are 17 residues in the CDR3. V was pared by 1 base and J by 5 bases, with 10 bases of the junction left unmatched.

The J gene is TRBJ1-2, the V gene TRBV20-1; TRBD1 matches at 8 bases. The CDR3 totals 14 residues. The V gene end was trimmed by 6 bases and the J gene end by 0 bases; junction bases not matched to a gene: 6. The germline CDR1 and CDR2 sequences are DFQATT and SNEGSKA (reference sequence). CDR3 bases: TGCAGTGCCCCAGGACAGGGTTCTAACTATGGCTACACCTTC. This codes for CSAPGQGSNYGYTF.

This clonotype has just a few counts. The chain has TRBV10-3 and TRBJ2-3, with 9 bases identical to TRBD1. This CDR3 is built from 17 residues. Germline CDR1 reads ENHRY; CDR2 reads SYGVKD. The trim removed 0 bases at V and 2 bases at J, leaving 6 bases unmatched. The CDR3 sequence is CAISESTGTGNTDTQYF. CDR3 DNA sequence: TGTGCCATCAGTGAGTCCACCGGGACAGGGAACACAGATACGCAGTATTTT.

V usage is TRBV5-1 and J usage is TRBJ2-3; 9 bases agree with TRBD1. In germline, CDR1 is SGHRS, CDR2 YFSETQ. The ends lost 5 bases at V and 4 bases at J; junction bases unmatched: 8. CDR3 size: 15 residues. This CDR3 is CASSLGTGNADTQYF. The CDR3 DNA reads TGCGCCAGCAGTCTTGGGACAGGGAACGCAGATACGCAGTATTTT.

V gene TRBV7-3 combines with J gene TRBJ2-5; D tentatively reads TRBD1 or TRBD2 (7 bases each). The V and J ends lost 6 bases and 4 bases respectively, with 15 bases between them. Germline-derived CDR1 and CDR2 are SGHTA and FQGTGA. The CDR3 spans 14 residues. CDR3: CASRATGEGETQYF. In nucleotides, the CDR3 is TGTGCCAGCAGGGCTACAGGGGAGGGAGAGACCCAGTACTTC.

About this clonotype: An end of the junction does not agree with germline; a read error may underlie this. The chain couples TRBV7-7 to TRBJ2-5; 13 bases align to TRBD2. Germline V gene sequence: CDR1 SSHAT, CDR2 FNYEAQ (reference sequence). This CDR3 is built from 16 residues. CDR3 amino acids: CASSLGLAGAGETQYF. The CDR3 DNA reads TGTGCTAGCAGCTTAGGACTAGCGGGGGCCGGAGAGACCCAGTACTTC.

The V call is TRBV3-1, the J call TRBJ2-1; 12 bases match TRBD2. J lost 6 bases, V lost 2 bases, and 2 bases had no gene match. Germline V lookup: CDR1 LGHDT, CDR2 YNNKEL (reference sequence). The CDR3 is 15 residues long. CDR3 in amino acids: CASSQPSGGANEQFF. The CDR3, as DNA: TGTGCCAGCAGCCAACCTAGCGGGGGGGCCAATGAGCAGTTCTTC.

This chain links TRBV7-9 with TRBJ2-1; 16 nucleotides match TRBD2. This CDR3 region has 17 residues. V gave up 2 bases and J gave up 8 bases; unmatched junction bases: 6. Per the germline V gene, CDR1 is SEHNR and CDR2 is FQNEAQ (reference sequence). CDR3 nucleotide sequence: TGTGCCAGCAGCTTACCCGGGACTAGCGGGGGGGCCGATGAGCAGTTCTTC. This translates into CASSLPGTSGGADEQFF.

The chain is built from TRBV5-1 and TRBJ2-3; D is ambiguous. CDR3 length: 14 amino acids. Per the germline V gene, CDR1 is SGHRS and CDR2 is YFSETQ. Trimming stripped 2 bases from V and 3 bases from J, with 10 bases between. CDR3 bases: TGCGCCAGCAGCTTCGCAGGAGAAACAGATACGCAGTATTTT. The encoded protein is CASSFAGETDTQYF. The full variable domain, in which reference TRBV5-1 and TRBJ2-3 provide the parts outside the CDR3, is KAGVTQTPRYLIKTRGQQVTLSCSPISGHRSVSWYQQTPGQGLQFLFEYFSETQRNKGNFPGRFSGRQFSNSRSEMNVSTLELGDSALYLCASSFAGETDTQYFGPGTRLTVL.

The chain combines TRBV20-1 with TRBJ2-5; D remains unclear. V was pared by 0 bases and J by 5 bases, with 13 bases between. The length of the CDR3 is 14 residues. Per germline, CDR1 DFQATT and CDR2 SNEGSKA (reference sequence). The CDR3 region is CSARDRRVSETQYF. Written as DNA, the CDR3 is TGCAGTGCTAGAGATCGTAGGGTTTCGGAGACCCAGTACTTC.

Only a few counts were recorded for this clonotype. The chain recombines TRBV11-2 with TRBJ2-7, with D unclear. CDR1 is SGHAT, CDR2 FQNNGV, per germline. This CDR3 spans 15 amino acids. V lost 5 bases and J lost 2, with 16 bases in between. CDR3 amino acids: CASSNVLRGTYEQYF. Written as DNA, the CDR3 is TGTGCCAGCAGCAACGTTCTGCGAGGCACCTACGAGCAGTACTTC. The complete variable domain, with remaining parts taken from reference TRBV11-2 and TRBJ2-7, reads EAGVAQSPRYKIIEKRQSVAFWCNPISGHATLYWYQQILGQGPKLLIQFQNNGVVDDSQLPKDRFSAERLKGVDSTLKIQPAKLEDSAVYLCASSNVLRGTYEQYFGPGTRLTVT.

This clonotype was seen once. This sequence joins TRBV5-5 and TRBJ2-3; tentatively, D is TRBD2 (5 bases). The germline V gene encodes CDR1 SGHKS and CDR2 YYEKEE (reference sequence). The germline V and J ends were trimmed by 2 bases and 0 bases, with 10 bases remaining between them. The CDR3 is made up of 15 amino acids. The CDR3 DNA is TGTGCCAGCAGCTTCGGGGTCAGGAGCACAGATACGCAGTATTTT. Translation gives CASSFGVRSTDTQYF. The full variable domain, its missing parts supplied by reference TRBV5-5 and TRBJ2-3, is DAGVTQSPTHLIKTRGQQVTLRCSPISGHKSVSWYQQVLGQGPQFIFQYYEKEERGRGNFPDRFSARQFPNYSSELNVNALLLGDSALYLCASSFGVRSTDTQYFGPGTRLTVL.

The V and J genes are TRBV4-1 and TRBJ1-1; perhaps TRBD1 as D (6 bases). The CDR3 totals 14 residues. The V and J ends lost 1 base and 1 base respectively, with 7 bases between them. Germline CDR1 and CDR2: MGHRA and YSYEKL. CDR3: CASSQAGANTEAFF. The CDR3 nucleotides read TGCGCCAGCAGCCAAGCAGGGGCGAACACTGAAGCTTTCTTT.

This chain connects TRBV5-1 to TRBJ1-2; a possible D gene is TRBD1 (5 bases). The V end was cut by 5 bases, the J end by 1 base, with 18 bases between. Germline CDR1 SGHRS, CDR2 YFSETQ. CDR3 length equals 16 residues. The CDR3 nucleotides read TGCGCCAGCAGTCCTTTACTTTCGACAGTTAACTATGGCTACACCTTC. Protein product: CASSPLLSTVNYGYTF.

CDR3 region: CASSFNGIYGYTF. The CDR3 DNA follows: TGTGCCAGCAGTTTTAACGGGATTTATGGCTACACCTTC. The chain links TRBV12-3 or TRBV12-4 to TRBJ1-2; D not resolved. CDR3 size: 13 residues. The V and J ends lost 3 bases and 5 bases respectively, with 10 bases between them.

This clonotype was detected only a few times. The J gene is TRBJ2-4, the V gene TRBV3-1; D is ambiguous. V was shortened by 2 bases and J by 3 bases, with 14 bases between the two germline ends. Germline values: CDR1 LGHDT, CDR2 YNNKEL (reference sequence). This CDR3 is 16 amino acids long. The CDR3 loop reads CASSQLGGSGKNIQYF. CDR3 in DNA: TGTGCCAGCAGCCAACTGGGCGGTTCGGGCAAAAACATTCAGTACTTC.

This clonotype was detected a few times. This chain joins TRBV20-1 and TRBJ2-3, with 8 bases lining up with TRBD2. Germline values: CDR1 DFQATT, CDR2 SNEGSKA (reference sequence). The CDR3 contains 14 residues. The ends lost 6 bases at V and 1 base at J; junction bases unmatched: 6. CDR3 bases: TGCAGTGCCAAGAGTAGCGGGGGCACAGATACGCAGTATTTT. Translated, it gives CSAKSSGGTDTQYF.

CDR3 sequence: CASSPGRTEKSGYTF. CDR3 bases: TGTGCCAGCTCACCAGGCCGGACGGAGAAGTCTGGCTACACCTTC. The chain uses TRBV18 and TRBJ1-2, with D hard to call. CDR3 size: 15 residues. CDR1 and CDR2 from the germline V gene are KGHSH and LQKENI. V was pared by 2 bases and J by 7 bases, with 17 bases between.

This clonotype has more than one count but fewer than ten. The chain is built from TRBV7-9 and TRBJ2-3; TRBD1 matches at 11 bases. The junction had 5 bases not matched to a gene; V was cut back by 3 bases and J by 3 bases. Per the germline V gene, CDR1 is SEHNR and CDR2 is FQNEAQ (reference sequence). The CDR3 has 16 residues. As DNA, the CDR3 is TGTGCCAGCAGCTTCTTCGGGACAGGGGGTACAGATACGCAGTATTTT. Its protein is CASSFFGTGGTDTQYF.

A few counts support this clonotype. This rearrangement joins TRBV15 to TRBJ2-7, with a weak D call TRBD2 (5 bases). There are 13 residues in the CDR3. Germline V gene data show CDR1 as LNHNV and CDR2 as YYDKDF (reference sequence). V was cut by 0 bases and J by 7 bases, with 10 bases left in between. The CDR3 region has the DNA TGTGCCACCAGCAGAGATTTAGGGAGTGAGCAGTACTTC. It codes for CATSRDLGSEQYF.

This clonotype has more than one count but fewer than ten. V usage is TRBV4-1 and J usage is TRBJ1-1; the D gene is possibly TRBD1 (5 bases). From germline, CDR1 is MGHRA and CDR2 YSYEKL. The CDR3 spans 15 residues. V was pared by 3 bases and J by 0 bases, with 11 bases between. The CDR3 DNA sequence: TGCGCCAGCAGCCACGAAGGGGAGGTGAACACTGAAGCTTTCTTT. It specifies CASSHEGEVNTEAFF.

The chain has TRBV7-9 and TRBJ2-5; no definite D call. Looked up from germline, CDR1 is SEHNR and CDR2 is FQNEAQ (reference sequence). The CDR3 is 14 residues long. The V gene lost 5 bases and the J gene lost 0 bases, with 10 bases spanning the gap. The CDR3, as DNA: TGTGCCAGCAGCACCACGTGGGACCAAGAGACCCAGTACTTC. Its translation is CASSTTWDQETQYF.

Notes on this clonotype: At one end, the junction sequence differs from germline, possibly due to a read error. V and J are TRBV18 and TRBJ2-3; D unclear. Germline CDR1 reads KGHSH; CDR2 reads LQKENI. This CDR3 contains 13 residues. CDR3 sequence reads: CAGSPAVLDTQYF. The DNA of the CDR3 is TGTGCCGGCTCACCAGCCGTCTTAGATACGCAGTATTTT.